This T cell receptor beta chain was profiled in a study of technical replicates of blood from a handful of donors. This CDR3 comprises 14 residues. The V segment lost 5 bases and the J segment 2 bases; nucleotides outside the gene matches: 8. Germline V lookup: CDR1 GTSNPN, CDR2 SVGIG (reference sequence). Clones were read by immunoSEQ multiplex PCR, and TCRdb kept only the in-frame ones, dropping some. The sample shows about 13,000 clones, roughly three quarters of them seen only once. The sample consisted of PBMCs. This TCR derives from a human donor in good health. This chain uses TRBV30 with TRBJ2-5; 7 nucleotides align to TRBD1. CDR3 bases: TGTGCCTGGGACAACAGGGGATTACAAGAGACCCAGTACTTC. Translation: CAWDNRGLQETQYF. Drawing the rest from reference TRBV30 and TRBJ2-5, the complete variable domain is SQTIHQWPATLVQPVGSPLSLECTVEGTSNPNLYWYRQAAGRGLQLLFYSVGIGQISSEVPQNLSASRPQDRQFILSSKKLLLSDSGFYLCAWDNRGLQETQYFGPGTRLLVL.